This entry is about one T cell receptor beta chain. The antigen remains undetermined. The germline gives CDR1 MNHEY, CDR2 SVGAGI. The trim removed 6 bases at V and 4 bases at J, leaving 8 bases unmatched. The CDR3 is made up of 14 amino acids. These data come from a study of T cell responses to AZD1222 COVID-19 vaccine. Study details: Recipients boosted at about 4 weeks or about 12 weeks are pooled.

Findings and limits, study-wide: Two AZD1222 doses significantly raised spike-specific TCR breadth and depth over controls.

Repertoires were generated with immunoSEQ multiplex PCR, while TCRdb's copy carries only in-frame clones and drops some. The sample lists 90,000 or so clones; around 86% were seen once. This TCR was recovered from an adult in good health. The sample in question was peripheral blood, obtained on day 0 of AZD1222 vaccination. V gene TRBV6-5 combines with J gene TRBJ1-2; 7 nucleotides match TRBD1. The CDR3 is CASRKTTGAYGYTF. The CDR3, as DNA: TGTGCCAGCAGAAAAACTACAGGGGCCTATGGCTACACCTTC.